Shown below are 9 T cell receptor beta chains from a single sample sequenced in a study of OX40 agonist ivuxolimab in advanced cancers. The protocol was immunoSEQ multiplex PCR, while the TCRdb copy is restricted to in-frame clones and leaves out a portion. The table lists approximately 74,000 clones, approximately 90% of them singletons. This specimen consisted of CD4+ or CD8+ T cells sorted from blood, obtained in a trial of the OX40 agonist ivuxolimab. The receptors originated from an adult with an advanced solid tumor such as melanoma, head and neck, liver or kidney cancer.

This chain uses TRBV19 with TRBJ1-4; no definite D call. Looked up from germline, CDR1 is LNHDA and CDR2 is SQIVND (reference sequence). The CDR3 has 14 amino acids. Trimming left V 2 bases short and J 5 bases short, with 9 bases between. Written as DNA, the CDR3 is TGTGCCAGTAGTATACCCGACGGGAATGAAAAACTGTTTTTT. Amino acids: CASSIPDGNEKLFF.

J is TRBJ2-7 and V is TRBV15; D unresolved. This CDR3 is 14 amino acids long. Trimming shortened V by 3 bases and J by 1 base, and 10 bases separated the two germline ends. Germline V gene lookup returns CDR1 LNHNV and CDR2 YYDKDF (reference sequence). The CDR3 DNA follows: TGTGCCACCAGCAGCCGGGCCCATTCCTACGAGCAGTACTTC. The encoded protein is CATSSRAHSYEQYF.

The chain joins TRBV9 to TRBJ2-2, with D possibly TRBD2 on 5 matching bases. CDR1 SGDLS and CDR2 YYNGEE come from the germline V gene. The V and J ends lost 4 bases and 0 bases respectively, with 13 bases between them. The CDR3 is 16 residues long. The CDR3 nucleotides are TGTGCCAGCAGCCCCCGGACTGCGTCGAACACCGGGGAGCTGTTTTTT. It translates to CASSPRTASNTGELFF.

This clone was recorded once. V and J are TRBV2 and TRBJ2-1; D is perhaps TRBD2 (5 bases). V gave up 3 bases and J gave up 8 bases, with 11 bases separating them. The germline V gene encodes CDR1 SNHLY and CDR2 FYNNEI. The CDR3 is 13 residues long. CDR3 in amino acids: CASSEGLAYEQFF. As DNA, the CDR3 is TGTGCCAGCAGTGAGGGTCTAGCCTATGAGCAGTTCTTC.

This clone was counted a single time. The chain uses TRBV7-2 and TRBJ2-1; D tentatively fits TRBD1 or TRBD2 (5 bases each). In germline, CDR1 is SGHTA, CDR2 FQGNSA. V gave up 3 bases and J gave up 4 bases, with 13 bases separating them. CDR3 length: 15 residues. The CDR3 region is CASSLGDSPYNEQFF. The CDR3 nucleotides read TGTGCCAGCAGCTTGGGGGATTCCCCGTACAATGAGCAGTTCTTC.

This chain links TRBV6-5 with TRBJ2-1, with 10 bases that match TRBD2. This CDR3 contains 15 residues. Germline V gene data show CDR1 as MNHEY and CDR2 as SVGAGI. With V trimmed by 4 bases and J by 6 bases, 6 bases remained unmatched. CDR3 nucleotide sequence: TGTGCCAGCAGTTCCCCGGGACTAGCGTTCAATGAGCAGTTCTTC. It is translated as CASSSPGLAFNEQFF.

DNA of the CDR3: TGTGCCAGCAGTTTACAGGGGGGGTTCTCTGGAAACACCATATATTTT. Translating gives CASSLQGGFSGNTIYF. The chain has TRBV28 and TRBJ1-3, with TRBD1 identical over 7 bases. This CDR3 is 16 amino acids long. V lost 2 bases to trimming and J lost 0 bases; unmatched junction nucleotides: 4. Germline V gene data show CDR1 as MDHEN and CDR2 as SYDVKM.

The genes are TRBV5-4 and TRBJ2-7, with no clear D. V was cut by 4 bases and J by 2 bases, with 16 bases left in between. Germline CDR1 and CDR2: SGHNT and YYREEE (reference sequence). This CDR3 comprises 15 residues. The CDR3 nucleotides are TGTGCCAGCAGCCCAGAACTTCAAAAGACCTACGAGCAGTACTTC. Translation gives CASSPELQKTYEQYF.

The chain combines TRBV30 with TRBJ1-3; D is uncertain. Trimming shortened V by 2 bases and J by 8 bases, and 10 bases separated the two germline ends. Germline V gives CDR1 GTSNPN, CDR2 SVGIG (reference sequence). CDR3 length equals 12 residues. CDR3 DNA sequence: TGTGCCTGGAGTAACGAGCGGGACACCATATATTTT. The encoded protein is CAWSNERDTIYF.